The 6 T cell receptor beta chains listed next were all sequenced from one sample in a study of human T cells and chemical hapten exposure. As to time point: patch test 3, about 24 weeks after DPC sensitization. Treatment in this sample: therapeutic diphenylcyclopropenone sensitization with weekly scalp DPC. TCRdb redid the calling of the RACE reads with MiXCR, one entry per CDR3 protein. The sample consists of about 89,000 distinct CDR3 sequences, under 15% of them appearing once. Source: whole blood, taken in connection with sensitization to the hapten diphenylcyclopropenone (DPC). These TCRs come from a woman aged 45-65 years with alopecia areata. Some clones in this sample may be carry-over from other donors' samples.

This clonotype showed up many times. The chain carries TRBV7-8 and TRBJ2-2, with TRBD2 matching 11 bases. V lost 0 bases to trimming and J lost 7 bases; unmatched junction nucleotides: 10. The CDR3 sequence is 18 residues long. Germline V gene lookup returns CDR1 SGHVS and CDR2 FQNEAQ. CDR3 protein: CASSLALSGRAEDGELFF. CDR3 DNA sequence: TGTGCCAGCAGCTTAGCGCTTAGCGGGAGGGCCGAAGACGGGGAGCTGTTTTTT.

This chain links TRBV10-3 with TRBJ1-5; D possibly corresponds to TRBD1 (5 bases). Per the germline V gene, CDR1 is ENHRY and CDR2 is SYGVKD. Trimming took 2 bases from V and 5 from J, leaving 10 bases between them. This CDR3 is built from 14 residues. Here the CDR3 reads CAISEAQGYQPQHF. In nucleotides, the CDR3 is TGTGCCATCAGTGAGGCCCAGGGATATCAGCCCCAGCATTTT.

CDR3 region: CSAQIGSPRTDTQYF. As DNA, the CDR3 is TGCAGTGCTCAGATCGGCTCCCCTCGGACAGATACGCAGTATTTT. This sequence joins TRBV20-1 and TRBJ2-3; no clear D gene. Trimming removed 5 bases at V and 3 bases at J, with 18 bases between. Germline-derived CDR1 and CDR2 are DFQATT and SNEGSKA (reference sequence). The CDR3 has 15 amino acids.

In this sample, this clonotype turned up many times. CDR3 DNA: TGCAGCGTCGGCAACAGGGGTGGAGAGACCCAGTACTTC. Encoded protein: CSVGNRGGETQYF. This chain connects TRBV29-1 to TRBJ2-5; 7 positions match TRBD1. V shed 6 bases and J 4 bases; nucleotides not matched to a gene: 8. This CDR3 has 13 residues. Germline CDR1 is SQVTM and CDR2 is ANQGSEA.

The genes are TRBV2 and TRBJ2-7, with 9 positions matching TRBD2. This CDR3 region has 15 residues. V was clipped by 7 bases and J by 2 bases; unmatched bases: 9. Germline CDR1 is SNHLY and CDR2 is FYNNEI. This CDR3 is CASKFSLAGTYEQYF. The CDR3 DNA sequence: TGTGCCAGCAAGTTCTCGCTAGCGGGAACCTACGAGCAGTACTTC.

This clonotype was recorded a few times. The genes are TRBV30 and TRBJ2-7, with D perhaps TRBD1 or TRBD2 (6 bases each). Per the germline V gene, CDR1 is GTSNPN and CDR2 is SVGIG (reference sequence). V was shortened by 3 bases and J by 7 bases, with 16 bases between the two germline ends. There are 13 residues in the CDR3. The CDR3 DNA reads TGTGCCTGGAGGTTGGCAGGGGCGGGAGAGCAGTACTTC. Translation gives CAWRLAGAGEQYF.